The TCR beta chain described here comes from a study of cytomegalovirus exposure and HLA in healthy donors. As to this clone: Its specificity is unknown.

Findings of the study overall: In a later analysis, compared with equally common non-associated chains, HLA-associated beta chains were more expanded. Overall, around 150 TCR beta chains were annotated as cytomegalovirus-associated.

PCR involved 60 Vbeta and 13 Jbeta primers. This table comes from immunoSEQ multiplex PCR, and its TCRdb copy is limited to in-frame clones, with some not included. The sample has 130,000 or so clones; about 80% are singletons. Germline V gives CDR1 SGHAT, CDR2 FQDESV (reference sequence). V was clipped by 4 bases and J by 7 bases, with 17 bases between them. CDR3 length: 15 amino acids. Specimen: PBMCs. This clonotype was sampled from a woman aged 18-29 years in good health and CMV-seronegative. This chain connects TRBV11-1 to TRBJ2-1; TRBD2 is a possible D gene (5 bases). CDR3 nucleotide sequence: TGTGCCAGCAGCTCCGTCGTAAATCCGGGGAATGAGCAGTTCTTC. Translation: CASSSVVNPGNEQFF. The full variable domain, its missing parts supplied by reference TRBV11-1 and TRBJ2-1, is EAEVAQSPRYKITEKSQAVAFWCDPISGHATLYWYRQILGQGPELLVQFQDESVVDDSQLPKDRFSAERLKGVDSTLKIQPAELGDSAMYLCASSSVVNPGNEQFFGPGTRLTVL.